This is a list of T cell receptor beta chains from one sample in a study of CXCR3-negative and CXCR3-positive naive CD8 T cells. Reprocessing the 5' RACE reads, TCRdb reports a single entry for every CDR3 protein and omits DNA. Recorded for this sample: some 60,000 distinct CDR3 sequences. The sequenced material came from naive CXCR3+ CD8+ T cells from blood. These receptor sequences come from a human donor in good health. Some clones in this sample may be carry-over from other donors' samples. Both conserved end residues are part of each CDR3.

cdr3_aa: CASSLEGGHYSNQPQHF; cdr3_length: 17; v_call: TRBV7-2; j_call: TRBJ1-5
cdr3_aa: CSADRQGLTSGVIYNEQFF; cdr3_length: 19; v_call: TRBV20-1; j_call: TRBJ2-1
cdr3_aa: CASSALDRSPYNEQFF; cdr3_length: 16; v_call: TRBV28; j_call: TRBJ2-1
cdr3_aa: CASSLEGAEQFF; cdr3_length: 12; v_call: TRBV5-6; j_call: TRBJ2-1
cdr3_aa: CAWGTGGNQPQHF; cdr3_length: 13; v_call: TRBV30; j_call: TRBJ1-5
cdr3_aa: CASSVSGTGGYYGYTF; cdr3_length: 16; v_call: TRBV9; j_call: TRBJ1-2
cdr3_aa: CASSLDGGDTGELFF; cdr3_length: 15; v_call: TRBV7-8; j_call: TRBJ2-2
cdr3_aa: CASSGDSYGYTF; cdr3_length: 12; v_call: TRBV6-5; j_call: TRBJ1-2
cdr3_aa: CASSLGPTYSYEQYF; cdr3_length: 15; v_call: TRBV7-2; j_call: TRBJ2-7
cdr3_aa: CASSGDRGWIGELFF; cdr3_length: 15; v_call: TRBV27; j_call: TRBJ2-2
cdr3_aa: CASSPRGQGATNEKLFF; cdr3_length: 17; v_call: TRBV7-9; j_call: TRBJ1-4
cdr3_aa: CASSKKRTGNVNSYEQYF; cdr3_length: 18; v_call: TRBV21-1; j_call: TRBJ2-7
cdr3_aa: CASRRVDETQYF; cdr3_length: 12; v_call: TRBV27; j_call: TRBJ2-5
cdr3_aa: CANVPSLTLYEQYF; cdr3_length: 14; v_call: TRBV28; j_call: TRBJ2-7
cdr3_aa: CASSLGPRGETQYF; cdr3_length: 14; v_call: TRBV5-6; j_call: TRBJ2-5
cdr3_aa: CASSLRLSNQPQHF; cdr3_length: 14; v_call: TRBV27; j_call: TRBJ1-5
cdr3_aa: CASSALSDSLPNTGELFF; cdr3_length: 18; v_call: TRBV19; j_call: TRBJ2-2
cdr3_aa: CASSYSSPGELFF; cdr3_length: 13; v_call: TRBV7-3; j_call: TRBJ2-2
cdr3_aa: CASSYSSGGEEQYF; cdr3_length: 14; v_call: TRBV6-5; j_call: TRBJ2-7
cdr3_aa: CASSWRTGSPYEQYF; cdr3_length: 15; v_call: TRBV7-9; j_call: TRBJ2-7
cdr3_aa: CASTGVGGETQYF; cdr3_length: 13; v_call: TRBV6-5; j_call: TRBJ2-5
cdr3_aa: CASSFGVWASTDTQYF; cdr3_length: 16; v_call: TRBV11-2; j_call: TRBJ2-3
cdr3_aa: CASSLLAGPDNEQFF; cdr3_length: 15; v_call: TRBV6-1; j_call: TRBJ2-1
cdr3_aa: CASTPAGTGQGYTF; cdr3_length: 14; v_call: TRBV12-3/TRBV12-4; j_call: TRBJ1-2
cdr3_aa: CASRWVGENTDTQYF; cdr3_length: 15; v_call: TRBV28; j_call: TRBJ2-3
cdr3_aa: CSARAPDRAFYEQYF; cdr3_length: 15; v_call: TRBV20-1; j_call: TRBJ2-7
cdr3_aa: CASRAGTENEKLFF; cdr3_length: 14; v_call: TRBV28; j_call: TRBJ1-4
cdr3_aa: CASSLVTANTGELFF; cdr3_length: 15; v_call: TRBV11-3; j_call: TRBJ2-2
cdr3_aa: CASSEHSNSEAFF; cdr3_length: 13; v_call: TRBV25-1; j_call: TRBJ1-1
cdr3_aa: CASSSALGNEQFF; cdr3_length: 13; v_call: TRBV12-3/TRBV12-4; j_call: TRBJ2-1
cdr3_aa: CASSLGGGRSNQPQHF; cdr3_length: 16; v_call: TRBV11-3; j_call: TRBJ1-5
cdr3_aa: CASNTGTYYNEQFF; cdr3_length: 14; v_call: TRBV19; j_call: TRBJ2-1
cdr3_aa: CASSMVTYNEQFF; cdr3_length: 13; v_call: TRBV19; j_call: TRBJ2-1
cdr3_aa: CASSTGTGNNQPQHF; cdr3_length: 15; v_call: TRBV27; j_call: TRBJ1-5
cdr3_aa: CASGIRDSSNQPQHF; cdr3_length: 15; v_call: TRBV28; j_call: TRBJ1-5
cdr3_aa: CSVGKGSWETQYF; cdr3_length: 13; v_call: TRBV29-1; j_call: TRBJ2-5
cdr3_aa: CSVVGRGNPGYTF; cdr3_length: 13; v_call: TRBV29-1; j_call: TRBJ1-2
cdr3_aa: CASSVRGGEETQYF; cdr3_length: 14; v_call: TRBV9; j_call: TRBJ2-5
cdr3_aa: CASRDQLFNEQFF; cdr3_length: 13; v_call: TRBV28; j_call: TRBJ2-1
cdr3_aa: CSAWGGGEQYF; cdr3_length: 11; v_call: TRBV29-1; j_call: TRBJ2-7
cdr3_aa: CASSLGRAGQENTEAFF; cdr3_length: 17; v_call: TRBV7-6; j_call: TRBJ1-1
cdr3_aa: CSANRASSYEQYF; cdr3_length: 13; v_call: TRBV20-1; j_call: TRBJ2-7
cdr3_aa: CASSQGVGSDTEAFF; cdr3_length: 15; v_call: TRBV4-2; j_call: TRBJ1-1
cdr3_aa: CASSPGGYSYNEQFF; cdr3_length: 15; v_call: TRBV7-8; j_call: TRBJ2-1
cdr3_aa: CSVEFSDRGVYNEQFF; cdr3_length: 16; v_call: TRBV29-1; j_call: TRBJ2-1